What follows describes a single T cell receptor (beta chain). Antigen unknown. At one end, the junction sequence differs from germline, possibly due to a read error. These data originate in a study of cytomegalovirus exposure and HLA in healthy donors. Study summary: Ancestry clustering placed about 86% of around 400 genotyped donors in the Caucasian-associated cluster. Study results and caveats: Presence/absence analyses assumed roughly uniform sequencing depth across donors, which may not hold. Earlier analysis looked at TCR beta V segments, and most were productive about 87% or about 30% of the time. Immune exposure information comprised only CMV serostatus.

The length of the CDR3 is 15 residues. Germline CDR1 and CDR2: MNHNY and SVGAGI (reference sequence). It was with 60 Vbeta and 13 Jbeta primers that the PCR ran. Libraries were prepared by immunoSEQ multiplex PCR; TCRdb keeps only in-frame clonotypes and omits some of them. The data contain about 180,000 clones, 77% of them singletons. This chain uses TRBV6-6 with TRBJ1-3, with unresolved D. This TCR came from a man aged 18 to 29 in good health and CMV-seronegative. Sequenced input: PBMCs. DNA of the CDR3: TGTGCCAGCAGTTACTCGAGTAACTCTCGAAACACCATATATTTT. It translates to CASSYSSNSRNTIYF.